The clone carrying this TCR beta chain was recorded at least ten times. Its matching antigen is unknown. The record originates from a study of neurological immune-mediated disorders. Whole-study findings and limits: Expanded clones shared no CDR3 amino acid sequences across subjects, suggesting private repertoires in all groups.

TCRdb re-called the 5' RACE reads with MiXCR, one entry per CDR3 protein. This sample has 25,000 to 30,000 distinct CDR3 sequences, with about 6.9% found just once. CDR1 and CDR2 from the germline V gene are DFQATT and SNEGSKA (reference sequence). Trimming removed 1 base at V and 3 bases at J, with 15 bases between. The CDR3 covers 16 residues. The chain is built from TRBV20-1 and TRBJ1-4, with a possible D match to TRBD1 (5 bases). The sequenced sample consisted of PBMCs. The clonotype originates from a woman between 45 and 60 years old in good health. CDR3 residues: CSARVGGVWSNEKLFF. The DNA for the CDR3 is TGCAGTGCTAGAGTCGGGGGAGTATGGTCTAATGAAAAACTGTTTTTT.